The 11 T cell receptor beta chains below were found in one sample sequenced in a study of T-cell memory formation after mild COVID-19. TCRdb re-analysed the 5' RACE reads in MiXCR, keeping a single row per CDR3 protein. The sample includes about 390,000 distinct CDR3 sequences, approximately 15% of them seen just once. The specimen was PBMCs or a T cell subset sorted from them (not recorded which). Every receptor here comes from a man aged 18 to 30 who had mild COVID-19 (a few samples of this study predate the infection). Cell type and time point are not known.

This clonotype came up a few times. The gene calls are TRBV3-1 and TRBJ2-5, with D tentatively TRBD1 (6 bases). The V end lost 4 bases, the J end lost 3 bases, and 15 bases lay between the germline ends. The germline gives CDR1 LGHDT, CDR2 YNNKEL (reference sequence). The CDR3 runs 15 residues. The CDR3 loop is CASSPQGRRKETQYF. The CDR3, as DNA: TGTGCCAGCAGCCCACAGGGACGGAGAAAAGAGACCCAGTACTTC.

The genes are TRBV6-6 and TRBJ2-7, with a possible D match to TRBD1 (5 bases). Germline V gene sequence: CDR1 MNHNY, CDR2 SVGAGI (reference sequence). The CDR3 contains 16 residues. The ends were cut back, 4 bases at V and 5 bases at J, with 21 bases in the middle. In DNA form, the CDR3 reads TGTGCCAGCAGTTTCCCAAAGATCACAGGCGCCCACGAGCAGTACGTC. Amino acids: CASSFPKITGAHEQYV.

The table lists this clonotype with a few counts. This chain uses TRBV7-2 with TRBJ1-1; no clear D gene. In germline, CDR1 is SGHTA, CDR2 FQGNSA. The CDR3 is made up of 13 amino acids. Trimming removed 6 bases from V and 4 bases from J, with 12 bases in between. The CDR3 region is CASSRGISTEAFF. DNA for the CDR3: TGTGCCAGCAGTCGAGGGATCTCCACTGAAGCTTTCTTT.

This clonotype showed up many times. The rearrangement joins TRBV6-2 or TRBV6-3 to TRBJ1-1, with D uncertain. This CDR3 has 18 amino acids. Trimming left V 3 bases short and J 5 bases short, with 25 bases between. From germline, CDR1 is MNHEY and CDR2 SVGEGT. The CDR3 spells CASSYSFNSVGIETEAFF. CDR3 nucleotide sequence: TGTGCCAGCAGTTATTCGTTTAATTCGGTGGGAATCGAAACTGAAGCTTTCTTT.

This clonotype has a handful of counts. The gene calls are TRBV20-1 and TRBJ1-2; 9 bases are shared with TRBD1. Per the germline V gene, CDR1 is DFQATT and CDR2 is SNEGSKA (reference sequence). The CDR3 sequence is 12 residues long. V trimming: 6 bases; J trimming: 4 bases; junction bases outside the gene matches: 3. CDR3 in DNA: TGCAGTGCCCGGACAGGGGTCTATGGCTACACCTTC. This codes for CSARTGVYGYTF.

This clonotype occurred a few times. The CDR3 loop reads CASSLPGGADTQYF. Written as DNA, the CDR3 is TGTGCCAGCAGTTTACCGGGGGGTGCAGATACGCAGTATTTT. The chain uses TRBV27 and TRBJ2-3; 7 nucleotides line up with TRBD2. The CDR3 contains 14 residues. CDR1 and CDR2 from the germline V gene are MNHEY and SMNVEV (reference sequence). Trimming removed 2 bases from V and 4 bases from J; junction bases left unmatched: 3.

The chain is built from TRBV4-3 and TRBJ2-5; TRBD2 is a possible D gene (5 bases). CDR3 length: 16 amino acids. Per germline, CDR1 LGHNA and CDR2 YSLEER. Trimming removed 3 bases from V and 1 base from J, with 15 bases in between. The CDR3 spells CASSQVGGGPQETQYF. In nucleotides, the CDR3 is TGCGCCAGCAGCCAGGTTGGAGGTGGACCCCAAGAGACCCAGTACTTC.

As regards this clonotype: One base away lies a much larger clone, so this may be a sequencing read error. The conserved closing phenylalanine or tryptophan is absent in this CDR3, likely reflecting a read error. DNA for the CDR3: TGTGCCAGCAGCTTAGCGACGGGGATCCTCAATGAGCAGTTCTTA. Its protein product is CASSLATGILNEQFL. V and J are TRBV7-6 and TRBJ2-1, with D perhaps TRBD2 (5 bases). CDR1 and CDR2 from the germline V gene are SGHVS and FNYEAQ. V was clipped by 0 bases and J by 6 bases, with 12 bases between them. This CDR3 is built from 15 residues.

Many counts were recorded for this clonotype. The V gene is TRBV3-1, the J gene TRBJ1-4; no clear D gene. CDR1 is LGHDT, CDR2 YNNKEL, per germline (reference sequence). This CDR3 is 11 amino acids long. Trimming shortened V by 4 bases and J by 11 bases, and 8 bases separated the two germline ends. The CDR3 here is CASSPGGKLFF. CDR3 DNA: TGTGCCAGCAGCCCGGGTGGGAAACTGTTTTTT.

V and J are TRBV28 and TRBJ2-5, with D perhaps given as TRBD1 or TRBD2 (5 bases each). Trimming removed 3 bases from V and 10 bases from J, with 15 bases in between. CDR3 length equals 13 residues. Per germline, CDR1 MDHEN and CDR2 SYDVKM. The CDR3 DNA reads as TGTGCCAGCAGTTTGGCCGGGGCCTGGGGCCAGTACTTC. Translation: CASSLAGAWGQYF.

This chain joins TRBV7-6 and TRBJ1-5; maybe TRBD1 (5 bases). The CDR3 runs 15 residues. Germline V lookup: CDR1 SGHVS, CDR2 FNYEAQ. Between the trimmed V and J ends, which lost 2 bases and 4 bases, there was a span of 12 bases. CDR3 residues: CASSLLDGGNQPQHF. The CDR3 bases are TGTGCCAGCAGCTTACTCGATGGGGGAAATCAGCCCCAGCATTTT.